The entry that follows covers one TCR beta chain sequence. The data originate from a study of CD8+ T cells in alopecia areata. This CDR3 is built from 13 residues. Trimming stripped 4 bases from V and 1 base from J, with 10 bases between. Germline CDR1 is GTSNPN and CDR2 is SVGIG (reference sequence). Following RNA extraction, reverse transcription yielded cDNA that acted as the sequencing template. Measured with immunoSEQ multiplex PCR; TCRdb has only the in-frame clones, and not every one. The profile shows about 74,000 clones, roughly 30% of them singletons. The treatment denotes: oral pan-JAK inhibitor, 5-10 mg twice daily. Collected material from alopecia areata patients comprised lesional scalp punch biopsies and peripheral blood.

V gene TRBV30 combines with J gene TRBJ1-1; TRBD1 might be the D (5 bases). This TCR came from a human donor with alopecia areata. Sequenced here: CD8+ T cells sorted from blood, sampled at week 4, from a patient treated with tofacitinib. The CDR3 sequence is CAWTSGQNTEAFF. As DNA, the CDR3 is TGTGCCTGGACGTCAGGGCAGAACACTGAAGCTTTCTTT.